These T cell receptor beta chains were read from a single sample in a study of blood T cells in healthy people across ages. TCRdb processed the 5' RACE reads anew with MiXCR; each CDR3 protein has one entry. The sample carries 1.5 million to 2 million distinct CDR3 sequences, about 35% recorded once. Sequences were obtained from blood. These receptors all come from a young woman in good health. The CDR3 runs from the conserved cysteine through the conserved F or W. The D gene is left open where the match is weak. Only some rows state a clone size, as once, few, many or a class for expanded clones.

D gene	clone size	J gene	V gene	CDR3 DNA	CDR3 protein
NA	NA	TRBJ2-7	TRBV15	TGTGCCACCAGCACCCCGGGAGCGGGCTTTTCCTACGAGCAGTACTTC	CATSTPGAGFSYEQYF
TRBD1	few	TRBJ2-3	TRBV10-1	TGCGCCAGCAGTGAGGCAGGTGCAGGGGGCTTCTCAGATACGCAGTATTTT	CASSEAGAGGFSDTQYF
NA	NA	TRBJ1-1	TRBV5-4	TGTGCCAGCAGGCCGGGCCCCGGGAACACTGAAGCTTTCTTT	CASRPGPGNTEAFF
NA	NA	TRBJ2-1	TRBV6-1	TGTGCCAGCAGTGAAGGCCCGACAGCCGCCTACAATGAGCAGTTCTTC	CASSEGPTAAYNEQFF
NA	NA	TRBJ2-7	TRBV13	TGTGCCAGCAGCGTAGATCCAGGGGACTACGAGCAGTACTTC	CASSVDPGDYEQYF
TRBD2	NA	TRBJ2-3	TRBV28	TGTGCCAGCAGTTTCAGAGAACTAGCGGGAGGTTCAGATACGCAGTATTTT	CASSFRELAGGSDTQYF
NA	many	TRBJ1-4	TRBV11-2	TGTGCCAGCAGCTTAGGAACAGTTGCAACTAATGAAAAACTGTTTTTT	CASSLGTVATNEKLFF
NA	NA	TRBJ1-1	TRBV5-1	TGCGGCAGCAGCTTGGACAGCACGAACACTGAAGCTTTCTTT	CGSSLDSTNTEAFF
NA	NA	TRBJ1-1	TRBV30	TGTGCCCGGACTCTGACACTGAACACTGAAGCTTTCTTT	CARTLTLNTEAFF
NA	few	TRBJ2-3	TRBV28	TGTGCCAGCAGTTTAAGTGGGGACCGAATCACAGATACGCAGTATTTT	CASSLSGDRITDTQYF
NA	NA	TRBJ2-1	TRBV6-1	TGTGCCAGCATGGAGGATGAGCAGTTCTTC	CASMEDEQFF
NA	once	TRBJ1-3	TRBV29-1	TGCAGCTTTCTGAGGGGAAACACCATATATTTT	CSFLRGNTIYF
TRBD1	NA	TRBJ1-6	TRBV27	TGTGCCAGCAGTTCCGTGGGACAGGGACATTCACCCCTCCACTTT	CASSSVGQGHSPLHF
NA	NA	TRBJ1-2	TRBV20-1	TGCAGTGCTACCGGGGGCAACTATGGCTACACCTTC	CSATGGNYGYTF
NA	NA	TRBJ1-2	TRBV15	TGTGCCACCAGCAGGCCCCCGGGGCAGGAAGATGGCTACACCTTC	CATSRPPGQEDGYTF
NA	NA	TRBJ1-1	TRBV27	TGTGCCAGCAGTTTGACCCCGTGGGCCATGAACACTGAAGCTTTCTTT	CASSLTPWAMNTEAFF
TRBD1	NA	TRBJ2-7	TRBV7-9	TGTGCCAGCAGCGGAAGGACAGGGGATACCTACGAGCAGTACTTC	CASSGRTGDTYEQYF
TRBD2	few	TRBJ2-7	TRBV6-6	TGTGCCAGCAATCCAGATAGCGGGAACTCCTACGAGCAGTACTTC	CASNPDSGNSYEQYF
NA	NA	TRBJ1-2	TRBV30	TGTGCCTGGAGTGTTCGTAATGGCTACACCTTC	CAWSVRNGYTF
NA	NA	TRBJ1-4	TRBV3-1	TGTGCCAGCAGCCAATTCCCGGATGAAAAACTGTTTTTT	CASSQFPDEKLFF
TRBD2	few	TRBJ2-5	TRBV11-1	TGTGCCAGCAGCCCCTTAACTAGCGGGAGTTACCCAACGACCCTACAAGAGACCCAGTACTTC	CASSPLTSGSYPTTLQETQYF
NA	many	TRBJ1-6	TRBV4-1	TGCGCCAGCAGCCAAGAAGGCGGTAATTCACCCCTCCACTTT	CASSQEGGNSPLHF
TRBD2	few	TRBJ2-3	TRBV7-9	TGTGCCAGCAGCTCCGAGCGGGGAAACGGGGCAGATACGCAGTATTTT	CASSSERGNGADTQYF
NA	many	TRBJ2-5	TRBV7-9	TGTGCCAGCAGCCAGACAGGACAAGAGACCCAGTACTTC	CASSQTGQETQYF
TRBD2	few	TRBJ2-1	TRBV15	TGTGCCACCAGCAGAGATCGGTTGGCAGCGGGGTCCTCCTACAATGAGCAGTTCTTC	CATSRDRLAAGSSYNEQFF
NA	NA	TRBJ2-7	TRBV29-1	TGCAGCGTTGCCCCGGGCGGCGGGTCCTACGAGCAGTACTTC	CSVAPGGGSYEQYF
TRBD2	NA	TRBJ2-6	TRBV28	TGTGCCAGCAGTATGCCGGGACTAGCTGGCACTGGGGCCAACGTCCTGACTTTC	CASSMPGLAGTGANVLTF
NA	NA	TRBJ1-2	TRBV20-1	TGCAGTGCTAGCTTCCAGGGGCCACAATATGGCTACACCTTC	CSASFQGPQYGYTF
NA	few	TRBJ1-5	TRBV20-1	TGCAGTGCTAGAGATTTAGGCGGGGTTCGGCCCCAGCATTTT	CSARDLGGVRPQHF
NA	NA	TRBJ2-1	TRBV11-3	TGTGCCAGCAGCTTAGATCTTACGGGCTATGAGCAGTTCTTC	CASSLDLTGYEQFF
TRBD1	NA	TRBJ2-7	TRBV5-6	TGTGCCAGCAGCCAGAACCGGGACAGGGGCGAGCAGTACTTC	CASSQNRDRGEQYF
TRBD1	NA	TRBJ1-1	TRBV4-1	TGCGCCAGCAGCCTTTCGGACAGGGCGAACACTGAAGCTTTCTTT	CASSLSDRANTEAFF
TRBD2	NA	TRBJ2-1	TRBV9	TGTGCCAGCAGCCCGCGACTAGCTACAACCCCCAATGAGCAGTTCTTC	CASSPRLATTPNEQFF